This T cell receptor beta chain came from a study of shared clonotypes between healthy human individuals. The wider study: Per donor, CD8 memory used one plate, CD8 naive used two, CD4 memory used three and CD4 naive used three. General study results and limits: Owing to a small donor count, the genetic and exposure-history diversity represented was limited. Naive subsets generally had larger estimated richness than memory subsets. Non-shared clonotypes were found to have lower generation probabilities than the clonotypes that were shared by all four of the sorted-subset donors.

A remark on this clone: The antigen is not known.

Sequenced by immunoSEQ multiplex PCR; TCRdb stores in-frame clones only, minus some. This table has about 2 million clones, 90% to 95% appearing once. The germline V and J ends were trimmed by 0 bases and 4 bases, with 10 bases remaining between them. The CDR3 is 14 amino acids. CDR1 is SGHRS and CDR2 is YFSETQ in the germline V gene. The sequencing sample was made of naive CD4+ T cells sorted from blood. Subset defined: CD45RA+ positively selected. This clonotype was obtained from a man aged 18 to 35 in good health. V usage is TRBV5-1 and J usage is TRBJ1-2, with D unclear. The CDR3 sequence: CASSLAVAGYGYTF. The CDR3 DNA follows: TGCGCCAGCAGCTTGGCCGTGGCAGGCTATGGCTACACCTTC.